One sample yielded the 7 T cell receptor beta chains listed below, sequenced in a study of OX40 agonist ivuxolimab in advanced cancers. Clones were read by immunoSEQ multiplex PCR, and TCRdb kept only the in-frame ones, dropping some. The sample includes 65,000 to 75,000 clones, under 90% seen only once; the top ten take 6.1%. The material was CD4+ or CD8+ T cells sorted from blood, obtained in a trial of the OX40 agonist ivuxolimab. Receptors were obtained from an adult with an advanced solid tumor such as melanoma, head and neck, liver or kidney cancer.

The chain uses TRBV7-9 and TRBJ2-1, with TRBD2 identical over 8 bases. The CDR3 length is 16 residues. The germline CDR1 and CDR2 sequences are SEHNR and FQNEAQ (reference sequence). Losses at the gene ends were 2 bases for V and 6 bases for J; bases not matched to a gene: 9. The CDR3 is CASSLYRAGVVNEQFF. In nucleotides, the CDR3 is TGTGCCAGCAGCTTATACCGAGCGGGAGTGGTCAATGAGCAGTTCTTC. Filled out from reference TRBV7-9 and TRBJ2-1, the complete variable domain reads DTGVSQNPRHKITKRGQNVTFRCDPISEHNRLYWYRQTLGQGPEFLTYFQNEAQLEKSRLLSDRFSAERPKGSFSTLEIQRTEQGDSAMYLCASSLYRAGVVNEQFFGPGTRLTVL.

The gene calls are TRBV16 and TRBJ2-1; the D gene is possibly TRBD1 (5 bases). Germline V lookup: CDR1 KGHSY, CDR2 FQNENV. Trimming removed 0 bases at V and 6 bases at J, with 12 bases between. The CDR3 is 15 residues long. The CDR3 region is CASSQSWAGSNEQFF. The CDR3 DNA is TGTGCCAGCAGCCAATCTTGGGCAGGGTCCAATGAGCAGTTCTTC.

This clone was observed a single time. V and J are TRBV6-5 and TRBJ2-7, with TRBD1 matching over 11 bases. J was trimmed by 2 bases and V by 2 bases; bases with no gene match: 2. The germline V gene encodes CDR1 MNHEY and CDR2 SVGAGI. The CDR3 is made up of 15 amino acids. This CDR3 reads CASSYGQGATYEQYF. CDR3 nucleotides: TGTGCCAGCAGTTACGGACAGGGGGCAACCTACGAGCAGTACTTC.

V is TRBV21-1 and J is TRBJ1-1. TRBV21-1 is shown as a pseudogene. The CDR3 contains 15 residues. The CDR3 sequence is CASSKKGAGNTEAFF. The CDR3 DNA reads TGTGCCAGCAGCAAAAAGGGCGCTGGGAACACTGAAGCTTTCTTT.

The chain recombines TRBV6-6 with TRBJ1-3; a weak D match, TRBD1 (6 bases). This CDR3 contains 15 residues. Germline loops: CDR1 MNHNY, CDR2 SVGAGI (reference sequence). V lost 9 bases and J 5 bases, leaving 20 bases between the germline ends. Written as DNA, the CDR3 is TGTGCCAGTAGACCCGGGGACACCCGTAGAAACACCATATATTTT. Translated: CASRPGDTRRNTIYF.

The gene calls are TRBV27 and TRBJ1-6; D not certain. This CDR3 is built from 13 residues. Germline CDR1 is MNHEY and CDR2 is SMNVEV (reference sequence). Between the trimmed V and J ends, which lost 3 bases and 9 bases, there was a span of 9 bases. The CDR3 sequence: CASSFGPVSPLHF. CDR3 coding DNA: TGTGCCAGCAGTTTTGGCCCAGTTTCACCCCTCCACTTT.

This chain joins TRBV7-2 and TRBJ1-3, with no clear D. The V gene lost 2 bases and the J gene lost 6 bases, with 8 bases spanning the gap. This CDR3 comprises 13 residues. Germline loops: CDR1 SGHTA, CDR2 FQGNSA. The CDR3 loop is CASSLSHPNTIYF. CDR3 coding DNA: TGTGCCAGCAGCTTAAGTCACCCAAACACCATATATTTT.